A single sample is the source of the 22 T cell receptor beta chains below, sequenced in a study of T cells after yellow fever vaccination. TCRdb reprocessed the 5' RACE reads with MiXCR, giving one entry per CDR3 protein. The data show 600,000 to 750,000 distinct CDR3 sequences, with about 12% seen just once and 15% held by the top ten. The sample in question was PBMCs, obtained on the day of the yellow fever booster vaccination. These receptors all come from a man in his thirties or forties who received the YFV17D yellow fever vaccine.

This clonotype appeared many times. The rearrangement links TRBV7-8 to TRBJ2-5; the D is unclear. The germline V and J ends were trimmed by 1 base and 5 bases, with 11 bases remaining between them. CDR1 and CDR2 (germline): SGHVS, FQNEAQ. The CDR3 totals 14 residues. The CDR3 protein is CASSLGATWETQYF. CDR3 sequence (DNA): TGTGCCAGCAGCTTAGGAGCTACCTGGGAGACCCAGTACTTC.

The gene calls are TRBV20-1 and TRBJ2-5, with TRBD2 identical over 8 bases. The CDR3 runs 12 residues. The ends lost 8 bases at V and 0 bases at J; junction bases unmatched: 2. CDR1 and CDR2 from the germline V gene are DFQATT and SNEGSKA (reference sequence). The DNA for the CDR3 is TGCAGTCTTAGCGGGAACCAAGAGACCCAGTACTTC. This codes for CSLSGNQETQYF.

The CDR3 DNA is TGTGCCAGCAGCCAGCGACGAACAGGACAGGAGCTGTTTTTT. Translating it yields CASSQRRTGQELFF. The chain couples TRBV14 to TRBJ2-2; perhaps TRBD1 as D (5 bases). Germline CDR1 reads SGHDN; CDR2 reads FVKESK. The germline V and J ends were trimmed by 3 bases and 10 bases, with 15 bases remaining between them. There are 14 residues in the CDR3.

The sample holds a few counts of this clonotype. The gene calls are TRBV12-3 or TRBV12-4 and TRBJ1-5; D is ambiguous. There are 12 residues in the CDR3. Between the trimmed V and J ends, which lost 3 bases and 11 bases, there was a span of 11 bases. This CDR3 reads CASSFRPSAQHF. For the CDR3, the DNA is TGTGCCAGCAGTTTCCGCCCCTCCGCCCAGCATTTT.

The genes are TRBV20-1 and TRBJ1-3; D ambiguous. Trimming pared 0 bases from V and 4 bases from J, leaving 7 bases between. Germline values: CDR1 DFQATT, CDR2 SNEGSKA (reference sequence). The CDR3 sequence is 13 residues long. CDR3 protein: CSARDGVGNTIYF. The CDR3 nucleotides read TGCAGTGCTAGAGATGGGGTGGGAAACACCATATATTTT.

This clonotype was seen more than once but under ten times. The V and J genes are TRBV28 and TRBJ2-7; no definite D call. Trimming removed 5 bases at V and 4 bases at J, with 21 bases between. The germline V gene encodes CDR1 MDHEN and CDR2 SYDVKM. This CDR3 is built from 16 residues. The CDR3, as DNA: TGTGCCAGCAGTCCCGACAATCGTGGGATAGGTTACGAGCAGTACTTC. Encoded protein: CASSPDNRGIGYEQYF.

This rearrangement joins TRBV11-2 to TRBJ2-7, with 12 bases fitting TRBD2. Germline V CDR1 and CDR2: SGHAT, FQNNGV. J gave up 7 bases and V 6 bases, and 7 bases lay outside the gene matches. CDR3 length: 14 amino acids. The CDR3 DNA reads as TGTGCCAGCAGAAGACGACTAGCGGGAGATGAGCAGTACTTC. It encodes CASRRRLAGDEQYF.

The V and J genes are TRBV10-3 and TRBJ2-2; D is possibly TRBD2 (6 bases). This CDR3 is 15 amino acids long. Germline V lookup: CDR1 ENHRY, CDR2 SYGVKD. The V end was cut by 7 bases, the J end by 1 base, with 13 bases between. The CDR3 protein is CAINGGSENTGELFF. The CDR3 DNA reads as TGTGCCATCAATGGGGGGAGCGAGAACACCGGGGAGCTGTTTTTT.

A few counts support this clonotype. This chain connects TRBV5-5 to TRBJ1-1; 7 bases agree with TRBD1. Germline V gives CDR1 SGHKS, CDR2 YYEKEE (reference sequence). With V trimmed by 0 bases and J by 4 bases, 15 bases remained unmatched. The length of the CDR3 is 18 residues. Here the CDR3 DNA reads TGTGCCAGCAGCTTGGCCATGGGCAGGGGGGGCCAATTCACTGAAGCTTTCTTT. This gives the protein CASSLAMGRGGQFTEAFF. Variable domain in full (rest from reference TRBV5-5 and TRBJ1-1): DAGVTQSPTHLIKTRGQQVTLRCSPISGHKSVSWYQQVLGQGPQFIFQYYEKEERGRGNFPDRFSARQFPNYSSELNVNALLLGDSALYLCASSLAMGRGGQFTEAFFGQGTRLTVV.

V gene TRBV28 combines with J gene TRBJ1-5; D remains ambiguous. The germline gives CDR1 MDHEN, CDR2 SYDVKM. V was shortened by 4 bases and J by 3 bases, with 10 bases between the two germline ends. This CDR3 has 14 residues. The CDR3: CASSSPGYNQPQHF. DNA of the CDR3: TGTGCCAGCAGTTCCCCCGGGTACAATCAGCCCCAGCATTTT.

The genes are TRBV28 and TRBJ2-2; TRBD2 might be the D (6 bases). Germline V gene sequence: CDR1 MDHEN, CDR2 SYDVKM. The V end lost 8 bases, the J end lost 5 bases, and 24 bases lay between the germline ends. The CDR3 has 17 residues. The CDR3 bases are TGTGCCAGCTATGCGACCCCCGGGACTCCGCAAACCGGGGAGCTGTTTTTT. The encoded protein is CASYATPGTPQTGELFF.

This clonotype was recorded a few times. J is TRBJ2-7 and V is TRBV27, with 8 bases matching TRBD2. The germline gives CDR1 MNHEY, CDR2 SMNVEV (reference sequence). The CDR3 totals 15 residues. The V and J ends lost 6 bases and 3 bases, in that order; junction bases with no gene match: 10. The CDR3: CASREETGGLYEQYF. The DNA of the CDR3 is TGTGCCAGCAGGGAGGAAACGGGAGGGCTCTACGAGCAGTACTTC.

This clonotype was seen more than once but under ten times. The chain employs TRBV5-1 and TRBJ2-2, with 12 bases fitting TRBD1. J was trimmed by 9 bases and V by 6 bases; bases with no gene match: 12. The CDR3 covers 16 residues. The V gene's germline CDR1 is SGHRS and CDR2 YFSETQ. CDR3 amino acids: CASTVGTGGSSRELFF. CDR3 in DNA: TGCGCCAGCACCGTTGGGACAGGGGGCTCCTCCAGGGAGCTGTTTTTT. The full variable domain, rest sourced from reference TRBV5-1 and TRBJ2-2, is KAGVTQTPRYLIKTRGQQVTLSCSPISGHRSVSWYQQTPGQGLQFLFEYFSETQRNKGNFPGRFSGRQFSNSRSEMNVSTLELGDSALYLCASTVGTGGSSRELFFGEGSRLTVL.

The rearrangement joins TRBV27 to TRBJ2-3; D is unresolved. The germline V gene encodes CDR1 MNHEY and CDR2 SMNVEV (reference sequence). Trimming took off 2 bases at V and 1 base at J, with 10 bases between the two ends. The CDR3 runs 15 residues. For the CDR3, the DNA is TGTGCCAGCAGTTTAGGCTTGCGTGGCACAGATACGCAGTATTTT. Encoded protein: CASSLGLRGTDTQYF.

This clonotype appeared a few times. The gene calls are TRBV7-6 and TRBJ2-7, with D perhaps matching TRBD1 or TRBD2 (5 bases each). The germline V and J ends were trimmed by 5 bases and 3 bases, with 23 bases remaining between them. CDR1 SGHVS and CDR2 FNYEAQ come from the germline V gene. The CDR3 has 17 residues. CDR3 nucleotides: TGTGCCAGCAGCCCGCTTGGGGGTCTAGGATCAGACTACGAGCAGTACTTC. Protein product: CASSPLGGLGSDYEQYF.

This clonotype was seen only a few times. The genes are TRBV7-2 and TRBJ2-3; 12 nucleotides line up with TRBD2. J lost 4 bases, V lost 5 bases, and 7 bases had no gene match. Per germline, CDR1 SGHTA and CDR2 FQGNSA. This CDR3 contains 16 residues. CDR3 bases: TGTGCCAGCAGCCTACGAGCTAGCGGGAGGGCAGATACGCAGTATTTT. Protein product: CASSLRASGRADTQYF. The complete variable domain, with remaining parts taken from reference TRBV7-2 and TRBJ2-3, reads GAGVSQSPSNKVTEKGKDVELRCDPISGHTALYWYRQSLGQGLEFLIYFQGNSAPDKSGLPSDRFSAERTGGSVSTLTIQRTQQEDSAVYLCASSLRASGRADTQYFGPGTRLTVL.

This clonotype was observed a few times. The chain carries TRBV4-1 and TRBJ2-4, with D unclear. V was pared by 5 bases and J by 6 bases, with 17 bases between. The germline V gene has CDR1 MGHRA and CDR2 YSYEKL. This CDR3 is 15 amino acids long. CDR3 sequence: CASSLVESRANIQYF. The CDR3 nucleotides are TGCGCCAGCAGCTTAGTAGAGTCCCGGGCAAACATTCAGTACTTC.

The gene calls are TRBV28 and TRBJ2-7; D not resolved. Germline V gene lookup returns CDR1 MDHEN and CDR2 SYDVKM. The CDR3 length is 15 residues. V shed 4 bases and J shed 3 bases, with 16 bases lying between them. The DNA for the CDR3 is TGTGCCAGCAGTTCTCCCGGCCCGAAAGTCTACGAGCAGTACTTC. Protein product: CASSSPGPKVYEQYF.

Only a few counts were recorded for this clonotype. The chain couples TRBV6-2 or TRBV6-3 to TRBJ1-5, with TRBD1 as a possible D gene (5 bases). The CDR3 consists of 16 residues. V was trimmed by 0 bases and J by 4 bases, leaving 13 bases between them. CDR1 and CDR2 (germline): MNHEY, SVGEGT. Here the CDR3 reads CASSYSTVGGNQPQHF. CDR3 DNA: TGTGCCAGCAGTTACTCGACAGTCGGCGGGAATCAGCCCCAGCATTTT.

This clonotype showed up just a few times. This chain connects TRBV5-6 to TRBJ2-1; either TRBD1 or TRBD2 may supply D (6 bases each). The CDR3 extends over 17 amino acids. The germline V gene has CDR1 SGHDT and CDR2 YYEEEE. V lost 4 bases and J 9 bases, leaving 26 bases between the germline ends. The CDR3 DNA is TGTGCCAGCAGCCCCGTGGCAGGGAAATCGGGGGCGGGTGAGCAGTTCTTC. Its translation: CASSPVAGKSGAGEQFF.

The V call is TRBV27, the J call TRBJ2-7; tentatively, D is TRBD1 (6 bases). Germline lookup yields CDR1 MNHEY and CDR2 SMNVEV (reference sequence). The V gene lost 5 bases and the J gene lost 2 bases, with 13 bases spanning the gap. This CDR3 region has 14 residues. CDR3 nucleotides: TGTGCCAGCAGTACCAGGACAGAACCCTACGAGCAGTACTTC. Translated, it gives CASSTRTEPYEQYF.

This clonotype was detected ten times or more. The chain is built from TRBV29-1 and TRBJ2-2; TRBD2 aligns across 7 bases. The V and J ends lost 1 base and 5 bases, in that order; junction bases with no gene match: 7. Germline values: CDR1 SQVTM, CDR2 ANQGSEA. The CDR3 loop spans 15 amino acids. CDR3 in DNA: TGCAGCGTTGAAGGGGGGGGACTTCCGACCGGGGAGCTGTTTTTT. Its translation is CSVEGGGLPTGELFF.